The next 28 T cell receptor beta chains were all read from a single sample in a study of tumor-infiltrating lymphocytes in primary liver carcinoma. With roughly 0.5 ug total RNA as template and a constant-region primer, TCR beta cDNA was made. Generation of the TCR beta libraries relied on three nested multiplex PCR rounds using slightly modified ARM-PCR. Each of the first two PCR rounds ran around 10 cycles with TRBV1-TRBV30 forward and C-beta reverse primers. Each CDR3 protein is one row after TCRdb ran MiXCR on the multiplex PCR reads. The repertoire holds about 43,000 distinct CDR3 sequences, with around 70% as singletons. DNA and RNA were both co-extracted from 20-30 mg of bulk tissue that had not been sorted. Specimen: liver tumor tissue from sampling region 2. Subset noted: tumor region T2, inferior pole. Receptor source: a man aged 35-49 years with primary liver carcinoma and hepatitis B virus infection.

Notes on this clonotype: The conserved final phenylalanine or tryptophan is absent from the CDR3, which likely points to a read error. This chain uses TRBV11-2 with TRBJ2-6; a possible D gene is TRBD2 (6 bases). CDR1 and CDR2 from the germline V gene are SGHAT and FQNNGV. The CDR3 extends over 21 amino acids. CDR3 nucleotide sequence: TGTGCCAGCAGCATGGGGGGAGACAAGGGCATTTCCCTCTCTGGGGCCAACCTCCTGACTTCC. This translates into CASSMGGDKGISLSGANLLTS.

With respect to this clonotype: Germline and junction disagree at one end, which may indicate a read error. The rearrangement uses TRBV11-1 and TRBJ2-7; no definite D call. Germline V gene sequence: CDR1 SGHAT, CDR2 FQDESV (reference sequence). The CDR3 length is 11 residues. CDR3 in amino acids: CAGSLGFEHYF. CDR3 coding DNA: TGTGCCGGCAGCTTAGGGTTCGAGCATTATTTC.

Details on this clonotype: The CDR3 end shows no conserved phenylalanine or tryptophan, and so a read error is likely. This chain uses TRBV30 with TRBJ1-2; no reliable D call. CDR1 GTSNPN and CDR2 SVGIG come from the germline V gene (reference sequence). The CDR3 loop spans 13 amino acids. V dropped 4 bases and J dropped 4 bases, with 13 bases sitting between them. CDR3 protein: CAWISAPGYGYTS. The CDR3 DNA sequence: TGTGCCTGGATTTCAGCGCCAGGCTATGGCTACACCTCC.

Regarding this clonotype: The conserved phenylalanine or tryptophan normally closing the CDR3 is absent here, so this likely arose from a read error. This chain joins TRBV6-2 or TRBV6-3 and TRBJ2-5; D may correspond to TRBD1 or TRBD2 (5 bases each). Germline V gene data show CDR1 as MNHEY and CDR2 as SVGEGT. The length of the CDR3 is 15 residues. The CDR3 region is CVSSWAFREMETQYL. The CDR3 coding sequence is TGTGTCAGCAGTTGGGCGTTCAGGGAGATGGAGACCCAGTACTTA.

At least ten counts were recorded for this clonotype. The rearrangement joins TRBV10-3 to TRBJ2-1, with D possibly being TRBD1 or TRBD2 (6 bases each). Germline V gene data show CDR1 as ENHRY and CDR2 as SYGVKD. V dropped 9 bases and J dropped 4 bases, with 16 bases sitting between them. This CDR3 contains 14 residues. CDR3 sequence reads: CAIQQGGIYNEQFF. The CDR3 DNA follows: TGTGCCATTCAACAGGGAGGCATTTACAATGAGCAGTTCTTC.

This clonotype occurred a few times. The rearrangement uses TRBV20-1 and TRBJ2-5; D remains unclear. The V gene lost 4 bases and the J gene lost 1 base, with 4 bases spanning the gap. The CDR3 is 11 amino acids. CDR1 and CDR2 (germline): DFQATT, SNEGSKA (reference sequence). In DNA form, the CDR3 reads TGCAGTGCTAATATCCAAGAGACCCAGTACTTC. Translating gives CSANIQETQYF.

Only one count was recorded for this clonotype. The CDR3 here is CATSNSGTSGTVDEQYF. The CDR3 DNA reads as TGTGCCACTAGCAATTCCGGGACTAGCGGGACGGTCGACGAGCAGTACTTC. The rearrangement links TRBV24-1 to TRBJ2-7, with 13 bases matching TRBD2. V dropped 10 bases and J dropped 5; count of bases not matched to a gene: 16. Germline V lookup: CDR1 KGHDR, CDR2 SFDVKD. The CDR3 spans 17 residues.

With respect to this clonotype: At one of its ends the junction is not consistent with the germline gene, which may arise from a read error. The chain combines TRBV13 with TRBJ1-5, with unresolved D. Per the germline V gene, CDR1 is PRHDT and CDR2 is FYEKMQ (reference sequence). The length of the CDR3 is 14 residues. The DNA for the CDR3 is TGCGCCAGCAGCTTAGGAGGGTCTCATCAGCCCCAGAATTTT. It specifies CASSLGGSHQPQNF.

This clonotype was found many times. The chain joins TRBV28 to TRBJ1-5, with D unresolved. V was clipped by 4 bases and J by 4 bases, with 17 bases between them. This CDR3 is built from 16 residues. CDR1 is MDHEN, CDR2 SYDVKM, per germline. The CDR3 spells CASSYSPNLSNQPQHF. CDR3 coding DNA: TGTGCCAGCAGTTATAGCCCCAATTTATCAAATCAGCCCCAGCATTTT.

This clonotype appeared once. At one of its ends the junction is not consistent with the germline gene, which may arise from a read error. V and J are TRBV6-5 and TRBJ1-2; D is possibly TRBD1 (5 bases). The CDR3 has 13 amino acids. Per germline, CDR1 MNHEY and CDR2 SVGAGI. The DNA for the CDR3 is TGTGTCAGCAGCCCACATGGGGCGGTCGGCTACACCTTC. Amino acid sequence: CVSSPHGAVGYTF.

In the case of this clonotype: One base away lies a much larger clone, so this may be a sequencing read error. J is TRBJ2-7 and V is TRBV11-2; the match to TRBD2 covers 7 bases. Germline V gene lookup returns CDR1 SGHAT and CDR2 FQNNGV. There are 16 residues in the CDR3. Trimming cost V 4 bases and J 6 bases; bases outside gene matches: 15. CDR3 in amino acids: CASSSLLAGVIFEQYF. CDR3 sequence (DNA): TGTGCCAGCAGCTCCCTTCTCGCGGGAGTGATCTTCGAGCAGTACTTC.

On this clonotype itself: The junction does not match germline at one end; this may be a read error. The chain has TRBV7-9 and TRBJ2-7; D is undetermined. CDR1 and CDR2 (germline): SEHNR, FQNEAQ (reference sequence). This CDR3 is built from 12 residues. The CDR3 sequence is CASSTGSYDQHF. DNA for the CDR3: TGTGCCAGCAGCACCGGATCCTACGATCAGCACTTC.

With regard to this clonotype: A read error may account for a junction end that differs from germline. The chain combines TRBV30 with TRBJ2-7; TRBD2 matches 7 bases. The CDR3 spans 14 residues. Germline V gene sequence: CDR1 GTSNPN, CDR2 SVGIG (reference sequence). CDR3 sequence reads: CAWSVSIGDYERYF. The CDR3 DNA reads as TGTGCCTGGAGTGTCTCGATCGGGGACTACGAGCGGTACTTC.

For this clonotype: The junction does not match germline at one end; this may be a read error. The chain joins TRBV11-1 to TRBJ2-1, with 11 bases aligning to TRBD2. Germline lookup yields CDR1 SGHAT and CDR2 FQDESV (reference sequence). The CDR3 has 18 amino acids. CDR3 bases: TGTACCAGTAGCTTAAGATCCCTAGCGGGAGGATCCTACAATGAGCAGTTCTTT. Its protein is CTSSLRSLAGGSYNEQFF.

This clonotype has a count of ten or more. At one end, the junction sequence differs from germline, possibly due to a read error. V and J are TRBV5-1 and TRBJ2-6; 10 bases match TRBD2. In germline, CDR1 is SGHRS, CDR2 YFSETQ. This CDR3 comprises 21 residues. CDR3 sequence (DNA): TGCGCCGGCAGCTTGGACAGGACGGGGCTAGCGGGAGACTCTGGGGCCAACGTCCTGACTTTC. This sequence encodes CAGSLDRTGLAGDSGANVLTF.

Points on this clonotype: Germline is not matched at one junction end, which may reflect a read error. The rearrangement links TRBV12-3 or TRBV12-4 to TRBJ2-3, with 14 bases fitting TRBD2. The CDR3 runs 19 residues. Here the CDR3 reads CASSLLRLGTSGRTDTEYF. As DNA, the CDR3 is TGTGCCAGCAGTTTACTGCGGCTCGGGACTAGCGGGAGAACAGATACGGAGTATTTT.

A note on this clonotype: A much larger clone sits a single nucleotide away, making a read error possible. The V and J genes are TRBV24-1 and TRBJ2-3; TRBD1 agrees at 8 bases. CDR3 length: 16 amino acids. CDR1 and CDR2 from the germline V gene are KGHDR and SFDVKD. CDR3 region: CTTSDGRTGNTDTQYF. The CDR3 region has the DNA TGTACCACCAGTGATGGAAGGACAGGGAATACAGATACGCAGTATTTT.

The rearrangement uses TRBV23-1 and TRBJ2-3, with TRBD2 matching over 11 bases. TRBV23-1 is treated as an ORF (open reading frame) with a function not yet certain. The CDR3 contains 20 residues. V lost 0 bases and J lost 4; bases outside the gene matches: 15. The DNA of the CDR3 is TGCGCCAGCAGTCAATCGCAACTAGCGGGAGCCTCCCGGGCGTCAGATACGCAGTATTTT. Protein sequence: CASSQSQLAGASRASDTQYF.

With regard to this clonotype: The junction and the germline gene differ at one end; a read error may be behind it. J is TRBJ2-5 and V is TRBV5-6, with D tentatively TRBD1 (6 bases). CDR3 length: 16 amino acids. The germline V gene has CDR1 SGHDT and CDR2 YYEEEE. As DNA, the CDR3 is TGTGCCAGCAGCGAAGGACAGAGCTATTACCATGAGACCCAGTACTTC. It encodes CASSEGQSYYHETQYF.

As to this clonotype: A junction boundary mismatches the germline segment, possibly from a read error. The genes are TRBV6-2 or TRBV6-3 and TRBJ1-2; 7 bases align to TRBD1. Germline CDR1 and CDR2: MNHEY and SVGEGT. The CDR3 is 13 amino acids. The CDR3 DNA follows: TGTGCCAGCAACGCCGGGACAGTCTATGGCTACACATTC. Encoded protein: CASNAGTVYGYTF.

Many counts were recorded for this clonotype. The genes are TRBV20-1 and TRBJ2-7; D may be TRBD2 (7 bases). Germline CDR1 is DFQATT and CDR2 is SNEGSKA (reference sequence). The CDR3 length is 14 residues. V lost 0 bases, J lost 0 bases, and 9 bases lay in between. CDR3 bases: TGCAGTGCTAGAGAAGGGGGGGTCTCCTACGAGCAGTACTTC. Amino acid sequence: CSAREGGVSYEQYF.

V usage is TRBV5-5 and J usage is TRBJ1-1, with TRBD1 matching over 11 bases. The CDR3 is made up of 15 amino acids. CDR1 and CDR2 from the germline V gene are SGHKS and YYEKEE (reference sequence). The CDR3 DNA follows: TGTGGCAGTAGCTTGTTCGGGACAGGGGGTACTGAAGCTTTCTTT. It encodes CGSSLFGTGGTEAFF.

This clonotype was seen more than once but under ten times. Just one base apart from a much larger clone, this may be a read error. V usage is TRBV24-1 and J usage is TRBJ2-1; TRBD2 matches 9 bases. CDR3 length: 13 amino acids. Germline V lookup: CDR1 KGHDR, CDR2 SFDVKD. Written as DNA, the CDR3 is TGTGTCACCGGTAGCGGGAGTTATGATGAGCAGTTCTTC. Translating gives CVTGSGSYDEQFF.

As regards this clonotype: It may be a read error: a sequence one base away is much more abundant. V is TRBV7-9 and J is TRBJ2-7; a weak D match, TRBD2 (5 bases). The CDR3 extends over 14 amino acids. Per the germline V gene, CDR1 is SEHNR and CDR2 is FQNEAQ (reference sequence). V lost 4 bases and J 0 bases, leaving 10 bases between the germline ends. CDR3 in amino acids: CASSYSAFSYEQYF. The DNA of the CDR3 is TGTGCCAGCAGCTATAGCGCCTTCTCCTACGAGCAGTACTTC.

This clonotype was picked up one time. A junction end diverges from the germline sequence, so it may reflect a read error. The rearrangement uses TRBV11-1 and TRBJ2-2; TRBD2 is a possible D gene (5 bases). Germline values: CDR1 SGHAT, CDR2 FQDESV (reference sequence). The CDR3 consists of 14 residues. The CDR3 sequence: CASSRTPSTGELSF. The DNA for the CDR3 is TGTGCCAGCAGCCGTACACCGAGCACCGGGGAACTGTCTTTT.

Concerning this clonotype itself: A read error may account for a junction end that differs from germline. V usage is TRBV29-1 and J usage is TRBJ1-2; TRBD1 matches 8 bases. Germline V gene sequence: CDR1 SQVTM, CDR2 ANQGSEA. CDR3 length: 14 residues. The CDR3 here is CSAHGTGGEYGYTF. The CDR3 coding sequence is TGCAGCGCCCACGGCACAGGGGGAGAGTATGGCTACACATTC.

Worth noting for this clonotype: A much bigger clone sits one base away, suggesting this may be a read error. The CDR3 sequence is CTSGRGDYGYTF. In DNA form, the CDR3 reads TGTACCAGTGGACGCGGCGATTATGGCTACACCTTC. The genes are TRBV19 and TRBJ1-2; unclear D gene. Germline assignment: CDR1 LNHDA and CDR2 SQIVND (reference sequence). The CDR3 extends over 12 amino acids.

About this clonotype: The junction departs from the called germline gene at one end, perhaps through a read error. The rearrangement links TRBV28 to TRBJ1-2; possibly TRBD1 for D (5 bases). The CDR3 contains 16 residues. CDR1 and CDR2 (germline): MDHEN, SYDVKM. In DNA, the CDR3 is TGTGTCAGCAACGAGCTTCAGGGACGCGGGAACTATGGCTACACCTTC. It is translated as CVSNELQGRGNYGYTF.